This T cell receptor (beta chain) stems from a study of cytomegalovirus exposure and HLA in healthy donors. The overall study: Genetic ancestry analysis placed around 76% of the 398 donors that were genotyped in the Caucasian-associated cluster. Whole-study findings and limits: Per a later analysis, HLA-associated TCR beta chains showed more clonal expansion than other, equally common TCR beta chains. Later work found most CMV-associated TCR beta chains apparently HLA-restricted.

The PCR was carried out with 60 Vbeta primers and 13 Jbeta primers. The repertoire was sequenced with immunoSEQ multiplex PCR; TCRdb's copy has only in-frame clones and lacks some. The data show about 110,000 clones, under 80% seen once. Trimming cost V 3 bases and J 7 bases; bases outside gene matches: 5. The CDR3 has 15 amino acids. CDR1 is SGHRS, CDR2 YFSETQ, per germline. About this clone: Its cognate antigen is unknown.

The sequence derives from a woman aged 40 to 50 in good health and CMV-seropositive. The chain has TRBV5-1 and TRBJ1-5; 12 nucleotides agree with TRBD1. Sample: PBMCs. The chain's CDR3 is CASSSGTGGGQPQHF. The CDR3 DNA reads TGCGCCAGCAGCTCAGGGACAGGGGGCGGACAGCCCCAGCATTTT.